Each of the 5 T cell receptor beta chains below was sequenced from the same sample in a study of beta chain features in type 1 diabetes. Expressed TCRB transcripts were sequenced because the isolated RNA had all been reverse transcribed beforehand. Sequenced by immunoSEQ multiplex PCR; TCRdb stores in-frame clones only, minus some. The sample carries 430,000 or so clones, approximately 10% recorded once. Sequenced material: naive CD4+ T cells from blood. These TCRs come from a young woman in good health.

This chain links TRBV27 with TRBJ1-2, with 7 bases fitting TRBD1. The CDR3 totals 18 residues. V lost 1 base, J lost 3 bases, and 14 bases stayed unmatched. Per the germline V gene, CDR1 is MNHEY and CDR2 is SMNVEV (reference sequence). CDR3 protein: CASSLFPVLTGRDYGYTF. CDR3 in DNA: TGTGCCAGCAGTTTATTCCCCGTCTTGACAGGGAGGGACTATGGCTACACCTTC.

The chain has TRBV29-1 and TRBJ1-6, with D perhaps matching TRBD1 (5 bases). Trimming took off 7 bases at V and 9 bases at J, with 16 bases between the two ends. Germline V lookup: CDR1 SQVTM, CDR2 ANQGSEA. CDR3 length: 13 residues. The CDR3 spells CSAGSGDGSPLHF. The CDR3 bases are TGCAGCGCTGGTTCGGGGGATGGTTCACCCCTCCACTTT. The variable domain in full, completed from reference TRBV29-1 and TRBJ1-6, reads SAVISQKPSRDICQRGTSLTIQCQVDSQVTMMFWYRQQPGQSLTLIATANQGSEATYESGFVIDKFPISRPNLTFSTLTVSNMSPEDSSIYLCSAGSGDGSPLHFGNGTRLTVT.

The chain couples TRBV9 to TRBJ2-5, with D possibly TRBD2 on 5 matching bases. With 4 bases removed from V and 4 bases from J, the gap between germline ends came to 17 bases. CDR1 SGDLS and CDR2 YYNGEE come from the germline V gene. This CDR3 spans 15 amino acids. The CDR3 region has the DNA TGTGCCAGCAGCACCCGAGGAGGCGGGTCAGAGACCCAGTACTTC. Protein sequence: CASSTRGGGSETQYF. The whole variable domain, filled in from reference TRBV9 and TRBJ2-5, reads DSGVTQTPKHLITATGQRVTLRCSPRSGDLSVYWYQQSLDQGLQFLIQYYNGEERAKGNILERFSAQQFPDLHSELNLSSLELGDSALYFCASSTRGGGSETQYFGPGTRLLVL.

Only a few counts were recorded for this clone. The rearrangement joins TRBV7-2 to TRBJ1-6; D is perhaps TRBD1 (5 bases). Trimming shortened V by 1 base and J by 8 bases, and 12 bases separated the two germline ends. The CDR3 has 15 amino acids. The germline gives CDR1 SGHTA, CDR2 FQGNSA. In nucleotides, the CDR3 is TGTGCCAGCAGCTTAGTTGGGGGACTGGATTCACCCCTCCACTTT. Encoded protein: CASSLVGGLDSPLHF.

The CDR3 sequence: CSVLTRRETQYF. Written as DNA, the CDR3 is TGCAGCGTTTTGACTAGGAGGGAGACCCAGTACTTC. The V and J genes are TRBV29-1 and TRBJ2-5; tentatively, D is TRBD2 (6 bases). The V and J ends lost 5 bases and 5 bases respectively, with 12 bases between them. CDR1 SQVTM and CDR2 ANQGSEA come from the germline V gene. This CDR3 contains 12 residues.